One and the same sample provided the 24 T cell receptor beta chains below, sequenced in a study of T-cell reconstitution after alpha-beta-depleted transplantation in children. Library preparation (for TCRbeta) was performed with unique molecular identifiers. Via MiXCR, TCRdb re-called the PCR reads, giving one row per CDR3 protein. This sample carries approximately 230,000 distinct CDR3 sequences, around 25% of them seen once, and the ten largest clones take about 2.6%. Sequenced here: PBMCs, sampled before TCRalphabeta/CD19-depleted stem cell transplant. Every receptor here comes from a girl aged 2-10 years with Fanconi anemia, due to receive a stem cell transplant.

V is TRBV6-2 or TRBV6-3 and J is TRBJ2-1, with TRBD2 identical over 8 bases. The CDR3 length is 19 residues. From germline, CDR1 is MNHEY and CDR2 SVGEGT. V dropped 6 bases and J dropped 4; count of bases not matched to a gene: 20. In nucleotides, the CDR3 is TGTGCCAGCAGGGATCCTCCCGGGGGGGGCCTACACCCGTACAATGAGCAGTTCTTC. Residues: CASRDPPGGGLHPYNEQFF.

This clonotype was observed many times. The chain recombines TRBV20-1 with TRBJ2-4, with 7 bases matching TRBD1. Germline V CDR1 and CDR2: DFQATT, SNEGSKA (reference sequence). This CDR3 comprises 15 residues. V gave up 2 bases and J gave up 4 bases; unmatched junction bases: 8. The CDR3 sequence is CSARNPGQVKNIQYF. CDR3 DNA sequence: TGCAGTGCTAGAAACCCAGGACAGGTTAAAAACATTCAGTACTTC.

This clonotype was observed a handful of times. The rearrangement links TRBV5-1 to TRBJ2-2; no firm D call. With 0 bases removed from V and 5 bases from J, the gap between germline ends came to 5 bases. This CDR3 contains 13 residues. Germline CDR1 is SGHRS and CDR2 is YFSETQ. The chain's CDR3 is CASSLGQTGELFF. In DNA form, the CDR3 reads TGCGCCAGCAGCTTGGGGCAGACCGGGGAGCTGTTTTTT.

This clonotype was observed a few times. The CDR3 loop is CSVETGDDEQYF. CDR3 DNA sequence: TGCAGCGTTGAAACAGGGGACGACGAGCAGTACTTC. The chain couples TRBV29-1 to TRBJ2-7, with 7 bases lining up with TRBD1. V shed 2 bases, J shed 5 bases, and the junction held 3 bases outside the gene matches. From germline, CDR1 is SQVTM and CDR2 ANQGSEA. The CDR3 loop spans 12 amino acids.

A few counts support this clonotype. The V and J genes are TRBV6-5 and TRBJ2-1; a weak D match, TRBD2 (6 bases). The V gene lost 0 bases and the J gene lost 7 bases, with 13 bases spanning the gap. In germline, CDR1 is MNHEY, CDR2 SVGAGI. CDR3 length: 15 amino acids. CDR3 sequence reads: CASSYSWGEANEQFF. CDR3 bases: TGTGCCAGCAGTTACTCGTGGGGGGAGGCGAATGAGCAGTTCTTC.

This clonotype was observed many times. This chain connects TRBV12-3 or TRBV12-4 to TRBJ2-7; TRBD1 matches at 11 bases. The CDR3 spans 15 residues. After removal of 2 bases from V and 3 bases from J, the junction contained 3 bases not matched to a gene. For the CDR3, the DNA is TGTGCCAGCAGTTTATCCGGGACAGGGGGCTACGAGCAGTACTTC. Its translation is CASSLSGTGGYEQYF.

This clonotype has a count of ten or more. The V gene is TRBV29-1, the J gene TRBJ2-7, with D unclear. V lost 2 bases, J lost 2 bases, and 7 bases lay in between. The V gene's germline CDR1 is SQVTM and CDR2 ANQGSEA. The CDR3 contains 12 residues. Here the CDR3 DNA reads TGCAGCGTTGAAATGTCACCCTACGAGCAGTACTTC. Protein product: CSVEMSPYEQYF.

V usage is TRBV14 and J usage is TRBJ2-5; D tentatively reads TRBD1 or TRBD2 (5 bases each). Germline V lookup: CDR1 SGHDN, CDR2 FVKESK. This CDR3 has 16 amino acids. With 0 bases removed from V and 4 bases from J, the gap between germline ends came to 15 bases. The DNA of the CDR3 is TGTGCCAGCAGCCAAGATCCAGGGACGCAGCTAGAGACCCAGTACTTC. This gives the protein CASSQDPGTQLETQYF.

In its sample, this clonotype was seen many times. The chain is built from TRBV5-1 and TRBJ2-1; D might be TRBD2 (6 bases). The CDR3 has 13 amino acids. Deletions cut 4 bases from V and 9 bases from J, with 14 bases between. CDR1 and CDR2 (germline): SGHRS, YFSETQ. The CDR3 sequence is CASSPEHGGEQFF. The CDR3 coding sequence is TGCGCCAGCAGCCCCGAACACGGGGGTGAGCAGTTCTTC.

V and J are TRBV10-3 and TRBJ2-1, with 12 bases identical to TRBD2. Germline CDR1 is ENHRY and CDR2 is SYGVKD. The ends lost 4 bases at V and 3 bases at J; junction bases unmatched: 4. There are 16 residues in the CDR3. The chain's CDR3 is CAISGTSGTLYNEQFF. In DNA form, the CDR3 reads TGTGCCATCAGTGGGACTAGCGGGACTCTCTACAATGAGCAGTTCTTC.

This clonotype was seen only a few times. This chain uses TRBV20-1 with TRBJ2-7; TRBD2 is a possible D gene (5 bases). V was pared by 3 bases and J by 2 bases, with 14 bases between. The germline gives CDR1 DFQATT, CDR2 SNEGSKA (reference sequence). CDR3 length equals 14 residues. The chain's CDR3 is CSARDTSPPYEQYF. Written as DNA, the CDR3 is TGCAGTGCTAGGGATACTAGTCCCCCCTACGAGCAGTACTTC.

This chain uses TRBV6-1 with TRBJ2-4, with TRBD1 as a possible D gene (5 bases). V was cut by 3 bases and J by 2 bases, with 11 bases left in between. Germline V CDR1 and CDR2: MNHNS, SASEGT. This CDR3 is built from 15 residues. CDR3 amino acids: CASSEIRQTKNIQYF. The CDR3 nucleotides are TGTGCCAGCAGTGAGATCAGACAGACCAAAAACATTCAGTACTTC.

A few counts support this clonotype. CDR3 amino acids: CASRGQGAGELFF. In DNA form, the CDR3 reads TGCGCCAGCAGGGGACAGGGGGCCGGGGAGCTGTTTTTT. V and J are TRBV10-2 and TRBJ2-2; 11 bases line up with TRBD1. The germline CDR1 and CDR2 sequences are WSHSY and SAAADI. The CDR3 is 13 amino acids. V was pared by 6 bases and J by 6 bases, with 0 bases of the junction left unmatched.

This clonotype was counted ten times or more. The V gene is TRBV4-2, the J gene TRBJ2-5; 10 bases line up with TRBD2. Trimming removed 2 bases from V and 4 bases from J; junction bases left unmatched: 7. The CDR3 runs to 16 residues. Germline CDR1 reads LGHNA; CDR2 reads YNFKEQ. CDR3 residues: CASSQWTSGEGETQYF. In DNA form, the CDR3 reads TGTGCCAGCAGCCAATGGACTAGCGGAGAAGGAGAGACCCAGTACTTC.

The table lists this clonotype with a few counts. The chain employs TRBV5-1 and TRBJ2-3, with D possibly being TRBD2 (6 bases). Germline CDR1 reads SGHRS; CDR2 reads YFSETQ. V was pared by 0 bases and J by 4 bases, with 9 bases between. The CDR3 has 14 amino acids. The CDR3: CASSLDGGSDTQYF. CDR3 bases: TGCGCCAGCAGCTTGGATGGGGGGTCAGATACGCAGTATTTT.

This clonotype was seen only once. This chain uses TRBV6-5 with TRBJ2-5; D remains ambiguous. Trimming left V 6 bases short and J 5 bases short, with 10 bases between. Germline lookup yields CDR1 MNHEY and CDR2 SVGAGI. CDR3 length: 12 residues. The CDR3 region has the DNA TGTGCCAGCAGCGGAACCGGGGAGACCCAGTACTTC. Translating it yields CASSGTGETQYF.

This chain uses TRBV20-1 with TRBJ2-2; no firm D call. V was pared by 4 bases and J by 3 bases, with 3 bases between. CDR1 is DFQATT and CDR2 is SNEGSKA in the germline V gene (reference sequence). The CDR3 covers 11 residues. CDR3: CSATHTGELFF. CDR3 nucleotide sequence: TGCAGTGCTACCCACACCGGGGAGCTGTTTTTT.

This clonotype was detected only a few times. V and J are TRBV7-2 and TRBJ2-2; the D is unclear. This CDR3 is built from 18 residues. Trimming cost V 2 bases and J 1 base, with 17 bases left between them. Germline-derived CDR1 and CDR2 are SGHTA and FQGNSA. CDR3 protein: CASSLPTGPVQNTGELFF. As DNA, the CDR3 is TGTGCCAGCAGCTTACCGACGGGTCCCGTTCAGAACACCGGGGAGCTGTTTTTT.

There are many counts of this clonotype. The chain is built from TRBV20-1 and TRBJ2-7, with 9 bases identical to TRBD2. Germline V gene lookup returns CDR1 DFQATT and CDR2 SNEGSKA (reference sequence). Trimming cost V 5 bases and J 5 bases; bases outside gene matches: 10. The CDR3 runs 14 residues. CDR3 DNA sequence: TGCAGTGCTCCAGCCCCGCGGGGGGGCGACGAGCAGTACTTC. This codes for CSAPAPRGGDEQYF.

The chain uses TRBV2 and TRBJ2-1; TRBD1 agrees at 7 bases. The CDR3 length is 16 residues. V dropped 1 base and J dropped 0; count of bases not matched to a gene: 3. Germline CDR1 SNHLY, CDR2 FYNNEI. CDR3 residues: CASSEVGQISYNEQFF. CDR3 bases: TGTGCCAGCAGTGAAGTGGGACAGATCTCCTACAATGAGCAGTTCTTC.

The sample holds a few counts of this clonotype. The chain links TRBV5-1 to TRBJ2-1; 10 nucleotides align to TRBD2. Per germline, CDR1 SGHRS and CDR2 YFSETQ. J lost 4 bases, V lost 0 bases, and 10 bases had no gene match. The CDR3 contains 18 residues. For the CDR3, the DNA is TGCGCCAGCAGCTTGGTCCTCTCCTTACTAGCGGGGTACAATGAGCAGTTCTTC. This translates into CASSLVLSLLAGYNEQFF.

This clonotype was seen more than once but under ten times. The rearrangement links TRBV28 to TRBJ2-5, with 11 bases fitting TRBD2. CDR3 length: 15 amino acids. V dropped 8 bases and J dropped 2; count of bases not matched to a gene: 7. Germline V gives CDR1 MDHEN, CDR2 SYDVKM. In nucleotides, the CDR3 is TGTGCCAGCTCCTTAGCGGGAGGGCATCAAGAGACCCAGTACTTC. Protein product: CASSLAGGHQETQYF.

The chain employs TRBV5-1 and TRBJ2-1; no firm D call. CDR3 size: 14 residues. Germline loops: CDR1 SGHRS, CDR2 YFSETQ. Trimming removed 4 bases at V and 4 bases at J, with 12 bases between. CDR3 sequence reads: CASSPVYPYNEQFF. The DNA of the CDR3 is TGCGCCAGCAGCCCCGTTTATCCTTACAATGAGCAGTTCTTC. Variable domain in full (rest from reference TRBV5-1 and TRBJ2-1): KAGVTQTPRYLIKTRGQQVTLSCSPISGHRSVSWYQQTPGQGLQFLFEYFSETQRNKGNFPGRFSGRQFSNSRSEMNVSTLELGDSALYLCASSPVYPYNEQFFGPGTRLTVL.

The sample holds many counts of this clonotype. DNA for the CDR3: TGCGCCAGCAGCCAAGACCCCAGACAGGGGGCCTACGAGCAGTACTTC. Residues: CASSQDPRQGAYEQYF. This chain uses TRBV4-1 with TRBJ2-7; 9 nucleotides match TRBD1. The V and J ends lost 0 bases and 2 bases, in that order; junction bases with no gene match: 5. This CDR3 has 16 amino acids. The germline V gene has CDR1 MGHRA and CDR2 YSYEKL.